This T cell receptor (beta chain) was documented in a study of cytomegalovirus exposure and HLA in healthy donors. Points from the study as a whole: First-cohort TCR clusters tended to co-occur in the 130 or so validation repertoires, a later analysis found. Investigators reported approximately 170 TCR beta chains as tied to cytomegalovirus.

Profiled with immunoSEQ multiplex PCR; TCRdb holds only in-frame clones, not every one. This sample yields about 63,000 clones, of which roughly 90% are seen a single time; 0.95% to 1.5% belongs to the top ten. The CDR3 covers 13 residues. V was pared by 6 bases and J by 9 bases, with 4 bases of the junction left unmatched. Germline V lookup: CDR1 LNHDA, CDR2 SQIVND (reference sequence). Separate from the approximately 700-subject first cohort was the approximately 120-subject validation cohort, to which the donors belonged. About this clone itself: Its matching antigen is unknown.

The J gene is TRBJ1-6, the V gene TRBV19; 8 nucleotides align to TRBD1. The receptor was isolated from a woman aged 18-29 years in good health and CMV-seronegative. The sequenced sample consisted of PBMCs. Here the CDR3 reads CASRGTGSSPLHF. In nucleotides, the CDR3 is TGTGCCAGTAGAGGGACAGGTTCTTCACCCCTCCACTTT.